The following is a T cell receptor (beta chain) sequence with its context. The method was immunoSEQ multiplex PCR; TCRdb's version includes in-frame clones alone and lacks a portion of them. The table lists roughly 92,000 clones, 75% to 90% of them singletons, with more than 25% in the top ten. The data stem from a study of blood T cell repertoires in COVID-19. Whole-study context: Samples of COVID-19 (acute and convalescent) were obtained from the United States, Italy and Spain. T cells, B-cell-depleted T cells, or PBMCs provided the cDNA or gDNA that served as material.

V lost 2 bases to trimming and J lost 8 bases, with 24 bases between them. The germline V gene has CDR1 MGHRA and CDR2 YSYEKL. This CDR3 is 17 amino acids long. V is TRBV4-1 and J is TRBJ1-2, with a possible D match to TRBD1 (5 bases). This sequence was found in a woman older than 75 with active or convalescent COVID-19. The sequenced material came from peripheral blood. CDR3 bases: TGCGCCAGCAGCCAACCCTCGGGGGATGGGTGGGGAAACGGCTACACCTTC. This codes for CASSQPSGDGWGNGYTF.